The present T cell receptor (beta chain) was sequenced within a study of cytomegalovirus exposure and HLA in healthy donors. General observations from the study: Researchers reportedly found TCR beta sequences accurately predicted most subjects' HLA-A and HLA-B alleles.

Details on this clone: Its matching antigen is unknown.

V was clipped by 5 bases and J by 1 base; unmatched bases: 10. The germline V gene has CDR1 MNHEY and CDR2 SMNVEV (reference sequence). The CDR3 has 17 residues. Donors consisted of healthy bone marrow donors. 13 Jbeta primers and 60 Vbeta primers were used for the PCR. In the source study's methods: An analysis performed later counted 73 million or so unique TCR beta chains (approximately 12 million of them shared). Repertoires were generated with immunoSEQ multiplex PCR, while TCRdb's copy carries only in-frame clones and drops some. V and J calls plus clone size are reproduced from that table; the DNA served to infer D and trimming. This sample has roughly 100,000 clones, with about 85% found just once.

This rearrangement joins TRBV27 to TRBJ1-4, with 7 bases that match TRBD1. Sequenced input: PBMCs. This clonotype was obtained from a female donor in good health and CMV-seropositive. This chain's CDR3 is CASSNQGQWVTNEKLFF. In nucleotides, the CDR3 is TGTGCCAGCAGTAACCAGGGACAGTGGGTAACTAATGAAAAACTGTTTTTT.